This is a list of T cell receptor beta chains from one sample in a study of PD-1 blockade in classical Hodgkin lymphoma. Generated by immunoSEQ multiplex PCR, the TCRdb table keeps only in-frame clones and is missing some. The table has approximately 4,500 clones, 77% seen once. The sample here was CD8+ T cells from blood, taken at baseline. Receptors were obtained from a human donor with classical Hodgkin lymphoma. The CDR3 runs from the conserved cysteine through the conserved F or W. A D gene is named only where the DNA matches it firmly. The size field is filled for only some rows; it gives once, few, many or a size class.

TRBJ2-3	TRBV7-3	.	.	16	CASSPHRVTPTDTQYF	TGTGCCAGCAGTCCACACAGGGTAACACCCACAGATACGCAGTATTTT
TRBJ2-7	TRBV7-2	.	TRBD1	16	CASSQRIPKTGIEQYF	TGTGCCAGCAGCCAACGAATACCCAAGACAGGGATCGAGCAGTACTTC
TRBJ1-1	TRBV19	.	.	14	CASSIALGWGRAFF	TGTGCCAGTAGTATAGCCCTGGGGTGGGGCAGAGCTTTCTTT
TRBJ2-7	TRBV18	.	.	14	CASSPPSGSYEQYF	TGTGCCAGCTCACCACCCAGTGGCTCCTACGAGCAGTACTTC
TRBJ2-7	TRBV9	.	.	16	CASSVAGSPVPYEQYF	TGTGCCAGCAGCGTGGCCGGGAGCCCGGTCCCCTACGAGCAGTACTTC
TRBJ1-2	TRBV13	few	TRBD1	16	CASSNHTDRDLRGYTF	TGTGCCAGCAGCAACCACACGGACAGGGACTTGCGTGGCTACACCTTC
TRBJ2-7	TRBV6-1	.	.	15	CASSVYQGRGYEQYF	TGTGCCAGCAGCGTGTATCAGGGCCGGGGGTACGAGCAGTACTTC
TRBJ2-4	TRBV21-1	.	.	18	CASSKVAGGPEAKNIQYF	TGTGCCAGCAGCAAAGTAGCGGGAGGGCCGGAGGCCAAAAACATTCAGTACTTC
TRBJ1-2	TRBV6-5	.	.	16	CASSYSHYRLSYGYTF	TGTGCCAGCAGTTACTCTCATTACAGGTTAAGCTATGGCTACACCTTC
TRBJ1-5	TRBV6-6	.	.	14	CASSRTDSNQPQHF	TGTGCCAGCAGTCGGACAGATAGCAATCAGCCCCAGCATTTT
TRBJ2-2	TRBV19	once	.	14	CASSIGANTGELFF	TGTGCCAGTAGTATAGGGGCGAACACCGGGGAGCTGTTTTTT
TRBJ2-5	TRBV11-1	.	.	15	CASSPFNDGQETQYF	TGTGCCAGCAGCCCTTTCAACGACGGCCAAGAGACCCAGTACTTC
TRBJ1-1	TRBV5-6	.	.	13	CASSFPKGSEAFF	TGTGCCAGCAGCTTCCCTAAGGGGAGTGAAGCTTTCTTT
TRBJ1-3	TRBV6-6	.	.	11	CATNSGNTIYF	TGTGCCACCAACTCTGGAAACACCATATATTTT
TRBJ2-5	TRBV28	.	TRBD2	17	CASSLWTSGTIQETQYF	TGTGCCAGCAGTTTATGGACTAGCGGGACGATTCAAGAGACCCAGTACTTC
TRBJ2-1	TRBV11-3	.	.	15	CASSPQRSSYNEQFF	TGTGCCAGCAGCCCTCAAAGGAGCTCCTACAATGAGCAGTTCTTC
TRBJ2-5	TRBV7-3	.	.	12	CASSSIQETQYF	TGTGCCAGCAGCTCCATCCAAGAGACCCAGTACTTC
TRBJ2-3	TRBV18	once	TRBD2	16	CASSLTTSGGADTQYF	TGTGCCAGCTCACTTACGACTAGCGGGGGTGCAGATACGCAGTATTTT
TRBJ1-2	TRBV9	large	TRBD1	14	CASNPTGGAGGYTF	TGTGCCAGCAACCCTACAGGGGGCGCCGGTGGCTACACCTTC
TRBJ2-7	TRBV18	.	TRBD1	14	CASSPGTEGYEQYF	TGTGCCAGCTCACCGGGGACAGAAGGCTACGAGCAGTACTTC
TRBJ1-5	TRBV7-9	.	.	16	CASSLVRAGGGQPQHF	TGTGCCAGCAGCTTAGTGAGAGCAGGCGGTGGTCAGCCCCAGCATTTT
TRBJ2-7	TRBV10-3	.	TRBD2	15	CASHPSTREGNEQYF	TGTGCCTCACACCCTAGTACGCGGGAGGGTAACGAGCAGTACTTC
TRBJ1-1	TRBV7-9	.	.	15	CASSLAERGWTEAFF	TGTGCCAGCAGCTTAGCGGAGAGGGGGTGGACTGAAGCTTTCTTT
TRBJ2-1	TRBV7-2	once	TRBD2	15	CASSPGLADYNEQFF	TGTGCCAGCAGCCCGGGACTAGCCGACTACAATGAGCAGTTCTTC
TRBJ1-1	TRBV7-9	few	.	14	CASSLNGLNTEAFF	TGTGCCAGCAGCTTGAACGGGCTAAACACTGAAGCTTTCTTT
TRBJ2-7	TRBV6-5	.	.	15	CASSFDRSGYYEQYF	TGTGCCAGCAGTTTTGACAGGTCAGGGTATTACGAGCAGTACTTC
TRBJ2-7	TRBV28	.	.	16	CASSNGWMGALREQYF	TGTGCCAGCAGCAATGGTTGGATGGGGGCTCTACGCGAGCAGTACTTC
TRBJ2-3	TRBV7-9	.	.	15	CASSLGRAHTDTQYF	TGTGCCAGCAGCTTAGGTAGGGCTCACACAGATACGCAGTATTTT
TRBJ2-1	TRBV19	.	.	16	CASSILLWVSGDEQFF	TGTGCCAGTAGTATACTCCTATGGGTCAGTGGGGATGAGCAGTTCTTC
TRBJ1-2	TRBV10-1	.	TRBD1	16	CASSGQGARANYGYTF	TGCGCCAGCTCGGGACAGGGGGCTAGGGCTAACTATGGCTACACCTTC
TRBJ1-2	TRBV21-1	few	.	13	CASKGAGGFGYTF	TGTGCCAGCAAGGGGGCAGGGGGCTTTGGCTACACCTTC
TRBJ2-3	TRBV7-6	.	TRBD2	21	CASSFLANEGPTGGITDTQYF	TGTGCCAGCAGCTTCTTGGCAAACGAGGGCCCAACGGGAGGAATCACAGATACGCAGTATTTT
TRBJ2-7	TRBV18	.	.	15	CASSPSAGATYEQYF	TGTGCCAGCTCACCCTCCGCGGGCGCGACCTACGAGCAGTACTTC
TRBJ2-7	TRBV5-8	.	TRBD1	15	CASSLPWDRVDEQYF	TGTGCCAGCAGCCTACCGTGGGACAGGGTGGACGAGCAGTACTTC
TRBJ2-7	TRBV20-1	once	.	10	CSASKYEQYF	TGCAGTGCTAGTAAATACGAGCAGTACTTC
TRBJ1-2	TRBV7-2	few	.	14	CASSFLGGSYGYTF	TGTGCCAGCAGCTTTTTGGGGGGGAGCTATGGCTACACCTTC